The 16 T cell receptor beta chains below come from one sample, sequenced in a study of blood T cell repertoires in COVID-19. Method: immunoSEQ multiplex PCR; TCRdb's copy keeps in-frame clones and lacks some. The table includes 60,000 or so clones, approximately 85% detected once. Sequencing was carried out using peripheral blood. The source of these receptors is a human donor in a cohort sampled during active COVID-19.

This clone was observed a handful of times. The V gene is TRBV4-1, the J gene TRBJ2-1, with 10 bases lining up with TRBD2. The CDR3 extends over 15 amino acids. Germline CDR1 reads MGHRA; CDR2 reads YSYEKL. V shed 6 bases, J shed 7 bases, and the junction held 9 bases outside the gene matches. In nucleotides, the CDR3 is TGCGCCAGCAGTCGAAGCGGGGGGGCTGGAAATGAGCAGTTCTTC. This gives the protein CASSRSGGAGNEQFF.

V and J are TRBV2 and TRBJ2-5; 7 nucleotides align to TRBD2. V was pared by 1 base and J by 4 bases, with 6 bases of the junction left unmatched. This CDR3 has 15 amino acids. The germline V gene has CDR1 SNHLY and CDR2 FYNNEI. This chain's CDR3 is CASSEGGGLLETQYF. The CDR3 coding sequence is TGTGCCAGCAGTGAAGGGGGGGGACTACTAGAGACCCAGTACTTC.

The chain is built from TRBV4-1 and TRBJ1-2; possible D gene TRBD1, 5 bases. Germline CDR1 and CDR2: MGHRA and YSYEKL. The length of the CDR3 is 14 residues. Trimming cost V 5 bases and J 5 bases, with 15 bases left between them. Here the CDR3 DNA reads TGCGCCAGCAGCGAAACAGGTCTTCCTTATGGCTACACCTTC. Protein: CASSETGLPYGYTF.

The J gene is TRBJ1-4, the V gene TRBV24-1; weak D call: TRBD2 (7 bases). The DNA end lines up better with TRBJ2-2; the J call may be wrong. Germline loops: CDR1 KGHDR, CDR2 SFDVKD. This CDR3 is built from 12 residues. DNA of the CDR3: TGTGCCACCAGTGGAGGGGGGGAGGAGCTGTTTTTT. It codes for CATSGGGEELFF.

V usage is TRBV11-2 and J usage is TRBJ2-2, with a possible D match to TRBD1 (6 bases). The germline V gene has CDR1 SGHAT and CDR2 FQNNGV. Deletions cut 5 bases from V and 3 bases from J, with 10 bases between. This CDR3 region has 14 residues. CDR3 residues: CASSPGQHTGELFF. DNA for the CDR3: TGTGCCAGCAGCCCGGGACAACACACCGGGGAGCTGTTTTTT.

The genes are TRBV5-1 and TRBJ2-5, with 7 positions matching TRBD2. Germline-derived CDR1 and CDR2 are SGHRS and YFSETQ. The length of the CDR3 is 13 residues. V gave up 4 bases and J gave up 3 bases; unmatched junction bases: 3. The CDR3 DNA reads as TGCGCCAGCAGCCGGGGGGTGGAAGAGACCCAGTACTTC. It yields the protein CASSRGVEETQYF.

The chain joins TRBV7-6 to TRBJ2-1; tentatively, D is TRBD2 (7 bases). Per germline, CDR1 SGHVS and CDR2 FNYEAQ. The CDR3 contains 15 residues. The V gene lost 3 bases and the J gene lost 7 bases, with 16 bases spanning the gap. This CDR3 is CASSLGGGAFNEQFF. The CDR3 DNA follows: TGTGCCAGCAGCTTGGGAGGGGGGGCCTTTAATGAGCAGTTCTTC.

The chain carries TRBV11-2 and TRBJ1-6, with D possibly being TRBD1 (5 bases). Germline V gene data show CDR1 as SGHAT and CDR2 as FQNNGV. CDR3 length equals 16 residues. Trimming cost V 1 base and J 6 bases, with 13 bases left between them. The CDR3 spells CASSLGMGGSNSPLHF. Here the CDR3 DNA reads TGTGCCAGCAGCTTAGGTATGGGGGGAAGTAATTCACCCCTCCACTTT.

This chain joins TRBV7-7 and TRBJ2-2; 7 bases line up with TRBD2. Germline CDR1 SSHAT, CDR2 FNYEAQ (reference sequence). J gave up 2 bases and V 5 bases, and 8 bases lay outside the gene matches. The CDR3 covers 16 residues. Here the CDR3 reads CASSPRGGVNTGELFF. In nucleotides, the CDR3 is TGTGCCAGCAGCCCAAGGGGAGGGGTAAACACCGGGGAGCTGTTTTTT.

The V call is TRBV12-3 or TRBV12-4, the J call TRBJ2-7, with 9 bases lining up with TRBD1. The CDR3 has 13 residues. The V and J ends lost 7 bases and 8 bases, in that order; junction bases with no gene match: 9. The CDR3 loop reads CASNPTGGAKQYF. As DNA, the CDR3 is TGTGCCAGCAACCCGACAGGGGGGGCGAAGCAGTACTTC.

V is TRBV6-5 and J is TRBJ2-3, with 7 bases aligning to TRBD2. The CDR3 has 14 amino acids. V was pared by 8 bases and J by 1 base, with 6 bases of the junction left unmatched. Germline-derived CDR1 and CDR2 are MNHEY and SVGAGI. The CDR3: CASHSAGGTDTQYF. The CDR3 nucleotides read TGTGCCAGCCACTCGGCGGGGGGCACAGATACGCAGTATTTT.

The V call is TRBV18, the J call TRBJ2-5; possibly TRBD1 for D (5 bases). V shed 0 bases and J shed 5 bases, with 10 bases lying between them. The CDR3 is 14 residues long. CDR1 KGHSH and CDR2 LQKENI come from the germline V gene. CDR3 bases: TGTGCCAGCTCACCACCCTCAGGGTGGGAGACCCAGTACTTC. The encoded protein is CASSPPSGWETQYF.

This clone turned up a few times. This chain joins TRBV29-1 and TRBJ2-1; TRBD1 aligns across 7 bases. CDR3 size: 13 residues. Germline V gene data show CDR1 as SQVTM and CDR2 as ANQGSEA. The V gene end was trimmed by 4 bases and the J gene end by 5 bases; junction bases not matched to a gene: 5. The CDR3 sequence is CSVGQGIHNEQFF. The CDR3 region has the DNA TGCAGCGTTGGACAGGGAATCCACAATGAGCAGTTCTTC.

The V call is TRBV5-4, the J call TRBJ1-2; 8 positions agree with TRBD1. The CDR3 sequence is 15 residues long. CDR1 SGHNT and CDR2 YYREEE come from the germline V gene (reference sequence). V lost 0 bases to trimming and J lost 2 bases; unmatched junction nucleotides: 3. For the CDR3, the DNA is TGTGCCAGCAGCTTGGAAACAGGGGGGAACTATGGCTACACCTTC. Amino acid sequence: CASSLETGGNYGYTF.

This clone was observed a few times. The chain links TRBV19 to TRBJ1-6; D is possibly TRBD1 (6 bases). The CDR3 covers 15 residues. Germline lookup yields CDR1 LNHDA and CDR2 SQIVND (reference sequence). Trimming took 7 bases from V and 9 from J, leaving 19 bases between them. The DNA of the CDR3 is TGTGCCAGTACCCCTACCGGGACACTGGGTTCACCCCTCCACTTT. Translation gives CASTPTGTLGSPLHF.

This CDR3 is CASSPRSGRTNYEQYV. Here the CDR3 DNA reads TGTGCCAGCAGCCCTAGGTCAGGGCGCACGAACTACGAGCAGTACGTC. The gene calls are TRBV28 and TRBJ2-7; a weak D match, TRBD1 (5 bases). CDR1 and CDR2 from the germline V gene are MDHEN and SYDVKM. CDR3 length: 16 residues. Trimming stripped 6 bases from V and 3 bases from J, with 21 bases between.